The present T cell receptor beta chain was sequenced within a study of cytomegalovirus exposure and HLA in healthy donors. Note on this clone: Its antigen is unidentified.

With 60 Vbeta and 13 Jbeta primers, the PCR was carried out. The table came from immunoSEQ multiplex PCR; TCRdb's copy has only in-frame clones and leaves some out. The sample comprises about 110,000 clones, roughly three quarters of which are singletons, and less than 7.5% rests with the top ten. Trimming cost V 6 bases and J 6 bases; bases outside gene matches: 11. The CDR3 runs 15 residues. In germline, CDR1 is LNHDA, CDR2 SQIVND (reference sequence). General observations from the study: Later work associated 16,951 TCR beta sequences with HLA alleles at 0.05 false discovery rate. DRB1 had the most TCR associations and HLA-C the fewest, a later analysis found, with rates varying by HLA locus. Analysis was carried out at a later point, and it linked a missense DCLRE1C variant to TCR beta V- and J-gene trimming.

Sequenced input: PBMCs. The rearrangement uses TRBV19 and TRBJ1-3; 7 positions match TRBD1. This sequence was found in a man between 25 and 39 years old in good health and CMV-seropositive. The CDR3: CASRDTDRVVNTIYF. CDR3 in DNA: TGTGCCAGTAGAGATACCGACAGGGTGGTAAACACCATATATTTT. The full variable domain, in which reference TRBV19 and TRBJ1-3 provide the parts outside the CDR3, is DGGITQSPKYLFRKEGQNVTLSCEQNLNHDAMYWYRQDPGQGLRLIYYSQIVNDFQKGDIAEGYSVSREKKESFPLTVTSAQKNPTAFYLCASRDTDRVVNTIYFGEGSWLTVV.